This T cell receptor beta chain comes out of a study of blood T cell repertoires in COVID-19. As handled by the study authors: Amplification from reference gene primers served as the basis for estimated nucleated cell counts. Clones were sequenced by immunoSEQ multiplex PCR, and TCRdb holds only the in-frame ones, with some missing. The V and J calls and the clone size are those of that table, but D and trimming were determined from the DNA. The sample includes 200,000 to 300,000 clones, around 88% of them seen just once. The junction had 7 bases not matched to a gene; V was cut back by 6 bases and J by 3 bases. Germline assignment: CDR1 MNHEY and CDR2 SMNVEV (reference sequence). This CDR3 has 15 amino acids.

The chain recombines TRBV27 with TRBJ2-7; TRBD1 matches at 11 bases. Sequencing was done on a sample of PBMCs or T cells enriched from blood (not recorded which). The sequence was obtained from a man between 35 and 55 years old who had recovered from COVID-19. CDR3 DNA sequence: TGTGCCAGCAGCCAGCGGACAGGGGGCGGCTACGAGCAGTACTTC. Translated: CASSQRTGGGYEQYF.